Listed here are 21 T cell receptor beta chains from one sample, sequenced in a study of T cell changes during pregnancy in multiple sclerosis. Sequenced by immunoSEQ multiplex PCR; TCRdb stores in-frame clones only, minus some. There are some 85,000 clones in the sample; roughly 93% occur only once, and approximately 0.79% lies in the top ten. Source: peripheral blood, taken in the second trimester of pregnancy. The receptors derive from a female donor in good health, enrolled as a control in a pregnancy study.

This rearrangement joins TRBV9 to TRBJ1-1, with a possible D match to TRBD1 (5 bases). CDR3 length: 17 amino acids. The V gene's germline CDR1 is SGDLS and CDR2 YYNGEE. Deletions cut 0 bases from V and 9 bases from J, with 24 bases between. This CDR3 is CASSVGSTESINRKAFF. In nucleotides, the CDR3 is TGTGCCAGCAGCGTAGGCTCGACAGAATCCATAAACCGAAAAGCTTTCTTT.

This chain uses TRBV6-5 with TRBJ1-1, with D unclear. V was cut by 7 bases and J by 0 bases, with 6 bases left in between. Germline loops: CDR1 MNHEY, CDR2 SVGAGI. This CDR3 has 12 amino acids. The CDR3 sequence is CASIPVNTEAFF. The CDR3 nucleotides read TGTGCCAGCATTCCGGTGAACACTGAAGCTTTCTTT.

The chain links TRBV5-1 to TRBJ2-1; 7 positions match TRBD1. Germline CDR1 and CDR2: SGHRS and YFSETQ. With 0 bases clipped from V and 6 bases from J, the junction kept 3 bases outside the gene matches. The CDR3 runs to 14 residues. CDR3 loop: CASSLGQGPNEQFF. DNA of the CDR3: TGCGCCAGCAGCTTGGGACAGGGCCCCAATGAGCAGTTCTTC. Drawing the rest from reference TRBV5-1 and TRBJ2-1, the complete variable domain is KAGVTQTPRYLIKTRGQQVTLSCSPISGHRSVSWYQQTPGQGLQFLFEYFSETQRNKGNFPGRFSGRQFSNSRSEMNVSTLELGDSALYLCASSLGQGPNEQFFGPGTRLTVL.

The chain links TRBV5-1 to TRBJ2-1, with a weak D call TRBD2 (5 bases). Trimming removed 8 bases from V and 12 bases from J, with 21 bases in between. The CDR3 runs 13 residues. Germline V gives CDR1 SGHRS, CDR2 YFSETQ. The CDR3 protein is CASLSPFGGGQFF. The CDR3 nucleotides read TGCGCCAGTCTTTCCCCGTTTGGAGGCGGGCAGTTCTTC.

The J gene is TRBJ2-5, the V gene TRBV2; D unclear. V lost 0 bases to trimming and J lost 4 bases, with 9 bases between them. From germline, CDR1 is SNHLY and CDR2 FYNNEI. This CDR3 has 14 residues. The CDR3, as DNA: TGTGCCAGCAGTGAAGCGCGGAGCACAGAGACCCAGTACTTC. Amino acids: CASSEARSTETQYF.

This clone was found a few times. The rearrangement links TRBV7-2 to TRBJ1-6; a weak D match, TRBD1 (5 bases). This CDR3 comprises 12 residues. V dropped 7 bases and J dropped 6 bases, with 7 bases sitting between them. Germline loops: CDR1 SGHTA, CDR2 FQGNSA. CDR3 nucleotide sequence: TGTGCCAGCACAGGGCTTAATTCACCCCTCCACTTT. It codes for CASTGLNSPLHF.

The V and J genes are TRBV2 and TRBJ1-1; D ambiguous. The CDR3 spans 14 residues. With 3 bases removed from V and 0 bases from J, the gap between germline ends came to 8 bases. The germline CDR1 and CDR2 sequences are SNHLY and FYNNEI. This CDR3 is CASSERRLNTEAFF. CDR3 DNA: TGTGCCAGCAGTGAGAGGCGGTTGAACACTGAAGCTTTCTTT.

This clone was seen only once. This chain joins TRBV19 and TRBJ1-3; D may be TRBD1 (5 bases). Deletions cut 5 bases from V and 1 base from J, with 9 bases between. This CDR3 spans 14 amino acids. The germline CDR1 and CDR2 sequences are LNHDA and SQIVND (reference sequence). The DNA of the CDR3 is TGTGCCAGTAGTTGGGGGGGGTCTGGAAACACCATATATTTT. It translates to CASSWGGSGNTIYF. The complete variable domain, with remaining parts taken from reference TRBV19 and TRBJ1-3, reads DGGITQSPKYLFRKEGQNVTLSCEQNLNHDAMYWYRQDPGQGLRLIYYSQIVNDFQKGDIAEGYSVSREKKESFPLTVTSAQKNPTAFYLCASSWGGSGNTIYFGEGSWLTVV.

Written as DNA, the CDR3 is TGTGCCAGCAGTGTGCGTGCATCCCAGGGGAATGAGCAGTTCTTC. Translating it yields CASSVRASQGNEQFF. J is TRBJ2-1 and V is TRBV2; possible D gene TRBD1, 6 bases. Trimming cost V 4 bases and J 7 bases, with 17 bases left between them. There are 15 residues in the CDR3. Germline values: CDR1 SNHLY, CDR2 FYNNEI.

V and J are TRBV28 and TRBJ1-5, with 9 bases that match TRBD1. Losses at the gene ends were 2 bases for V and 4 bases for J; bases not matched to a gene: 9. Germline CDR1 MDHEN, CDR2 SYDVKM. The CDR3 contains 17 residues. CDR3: CASSLGDRGLRNQPQHF. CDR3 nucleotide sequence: TGTGCCAGCAGTTTAGGAGACAGGGGGTTAAGGAATCAGCCCCAGCATTTT.

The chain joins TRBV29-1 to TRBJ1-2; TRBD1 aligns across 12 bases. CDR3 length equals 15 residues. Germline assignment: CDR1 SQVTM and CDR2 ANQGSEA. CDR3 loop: CTTAGGTGGDYGYTF. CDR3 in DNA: TGCACCACCGCAGGCGGGACAGGGGGCGACTATGGCTACACCTTC.

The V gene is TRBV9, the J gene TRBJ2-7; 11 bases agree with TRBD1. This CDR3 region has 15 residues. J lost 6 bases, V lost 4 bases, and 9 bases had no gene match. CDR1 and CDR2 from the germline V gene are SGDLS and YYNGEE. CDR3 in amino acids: CASSRGQGDEAEQYF. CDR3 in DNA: TGTGCCAGCAGCAGGGGACAGGGGGATGAAGCCGAGCAGTACTTC.

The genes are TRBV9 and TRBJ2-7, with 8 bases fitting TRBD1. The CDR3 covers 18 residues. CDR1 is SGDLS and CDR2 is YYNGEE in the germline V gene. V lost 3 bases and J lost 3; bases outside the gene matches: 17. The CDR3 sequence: CASSASPTGDRFNYEQYF. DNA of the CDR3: TGTGCCAGCAGCGCGAGTCCGACGGGGGACAGGTTCAACTACGAGCAGTACTTC.

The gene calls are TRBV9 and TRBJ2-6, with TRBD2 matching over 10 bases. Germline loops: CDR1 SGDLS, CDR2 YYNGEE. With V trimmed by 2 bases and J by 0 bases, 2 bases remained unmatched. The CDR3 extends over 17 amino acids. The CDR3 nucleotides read TGTGCCAGCAGCGTCGAGCGGGGGGGCTCTGGGGCCAACGTCCTGACTTTC. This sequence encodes CASSVERGGSGANVLTF.

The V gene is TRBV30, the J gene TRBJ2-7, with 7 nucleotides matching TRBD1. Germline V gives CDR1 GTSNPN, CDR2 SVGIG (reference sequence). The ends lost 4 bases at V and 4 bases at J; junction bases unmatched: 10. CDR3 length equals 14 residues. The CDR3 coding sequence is TGTGCCTGGATAGTAACAGGGGCGAGGTACGAGCAGTACTTC. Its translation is CAWIVTGARYEQYF.

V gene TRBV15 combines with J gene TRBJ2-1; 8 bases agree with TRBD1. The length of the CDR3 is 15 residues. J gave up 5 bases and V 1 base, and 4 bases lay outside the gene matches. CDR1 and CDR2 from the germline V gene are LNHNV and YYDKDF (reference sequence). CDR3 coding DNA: TGTGCCACCAGCAGAGGAGGACAGGGCAACAATGAGCAGTTCTTC. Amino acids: CATSRGGQGNNEQFF.

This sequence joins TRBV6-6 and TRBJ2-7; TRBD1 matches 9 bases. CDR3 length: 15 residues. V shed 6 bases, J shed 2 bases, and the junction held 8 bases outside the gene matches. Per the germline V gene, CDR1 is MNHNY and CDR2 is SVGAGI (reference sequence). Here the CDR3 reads CASSPPGTGTYEQYF. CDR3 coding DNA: TGTGCCAGCAGCCCACCCGGGACAGGGACCTACGAGCAGTACTTC.

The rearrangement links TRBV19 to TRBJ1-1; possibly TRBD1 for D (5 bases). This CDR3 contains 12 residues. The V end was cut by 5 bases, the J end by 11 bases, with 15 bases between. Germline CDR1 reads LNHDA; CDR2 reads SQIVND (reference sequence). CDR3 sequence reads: CASSGPAGRAFF. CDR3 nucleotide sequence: TGTGCCAGTAGTGGCCCCGCAGGGCGTGCTTTCTTT. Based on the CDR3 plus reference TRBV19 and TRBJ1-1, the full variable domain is DGGITQSPKYLFRKEGQNVTLSCEQNLNHDAMYWYRQDPGQGLRLIYYSQIVNDFQKGDIAEGYSVSREKKESFPLTVTSAQKNPTAFYLCASSGPAGRAFFGQGTRLTVV.

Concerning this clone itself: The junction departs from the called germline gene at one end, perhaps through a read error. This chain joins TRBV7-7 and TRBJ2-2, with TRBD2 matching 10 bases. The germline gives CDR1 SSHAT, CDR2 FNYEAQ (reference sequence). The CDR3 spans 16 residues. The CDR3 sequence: CASSLGTSANTGELFF. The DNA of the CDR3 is TGTGCTAGCAGCCTCGGGACTAGCGCGAACACCGGGGAGCTGTTTTTT.

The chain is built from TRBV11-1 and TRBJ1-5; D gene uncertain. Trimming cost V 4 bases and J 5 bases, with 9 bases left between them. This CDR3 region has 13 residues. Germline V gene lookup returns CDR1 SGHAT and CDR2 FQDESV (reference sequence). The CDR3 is CASSWSRDQPQHF. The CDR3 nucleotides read TGTGCCAGCAGCTGGTCCCGGGATCAGCCCCAGCATTTT.

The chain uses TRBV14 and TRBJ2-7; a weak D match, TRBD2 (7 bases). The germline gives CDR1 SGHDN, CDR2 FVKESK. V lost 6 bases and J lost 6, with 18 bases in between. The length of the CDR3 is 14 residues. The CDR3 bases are TGTGCCAGCAGTGACCTTGGGGGGGCCCCCGAGCAGTACTTC. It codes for CASSDLGGAPEQYF. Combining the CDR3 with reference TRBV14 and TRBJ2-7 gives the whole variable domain EAGVTQFPSHSVIEKGQTVTLRCDPISGHDNLYWYRRVMGKEIKFLLHFVKESKQDESGMPNNRFLAERTGGTYSTLKVQPAELEDSGVYFCASSDLGGAPEQYFGPGTRLTVT.